The 11 T cell receptor beta chains below all came from one sample that was sequenced in a study of shared clonotypes between healthy human individuals. Produced via immunoSEQ multiplex PCR; TCRdb's table is partial and in-frame only. The table has a few million clones, over 90% seen once. The specimen was naive CD4+ T cells from PBMCs. Indicated subset: CD45RA+ positively selected. The source of these receptors is a man aged 18 to 29 in good health. Some clones in this sample may be carry-over from other donors' samples.

CDR3 sequence reads: CASSPTRMTRNTIYF. As DNA, the CDR3 is TGTGCCAGCTCACCGACCCGAATGACCCGAAACACCATATATTTT. The V and J genes are TRBV18 and TRBJ1-3, with unresolved D. CDR1 KGHSH and CDR2 LQKENI come from the germline V gene. CDR3 length: 15 residues. Trimming took off 3 bases at V and 5 bases at J, with 14 bases between the two ends. Full variable domain (outside the CDR3, taken from reference TRBV18 and TRBJ1-3): NAGVMQNPRHLVRRRGQEARLRCSPMKGHSHVYWYRQLPEEGLKFMVYLQKENIIDESGMPKERFSAEFPKEGPSILRIQQVVRGDSAAYFCASSPTRMTRNTIYFGEGSWLTVV.

This CDR3 reads CASSQDRGDTEAFF. CDR3 sequence (DNA): TGCGCCAGCAGCCAAGACCGAGGGGACACTGAAGCTTTCTTT. The V gene is TRBV4-1, the J gene TRBJ1-1; D may be TRBD1 (5 bases). This CDR3 has 14 residues. Per germline, CDR1 MGHRA and CDR2 YSYEKL. V was clipped by 0 bases and J by 3 bases, with 8 bases between them.

This clone was seen a single time. V is TRBV5-6 and J is TRBJ2-5; possibly TRBD2 for D (5 bases). CDR1 SGHDT and CDR2 YYEEEE come from the germline V gene. This CDR3 has 14 amino acids. The germline V and J ends were trimmed by 1 base and 5 bases, with 12 bases remaining between them. The CDR3 sequence is CASSLLSSGETQYF. CDR3 DNA sequence: TGTGCCAGCAGCTTGTTGTCCTCGGGGGAGACCCAGTACTTC.

On this clone: The sample carries other DNA sequences with the same CDR3. The rearrangement links TRBV5-1 to TRBJ2-5; possibly TRBD2 for D (6 bases). Germline V gives CDR1 SGHRS, CDR2 YFSETQ. V lost 2 bases, J lost 5 bases, and 13 bases lay in between. This CDR3 is built from 14 residues. The CDR3 region has the DNA TGCGCCAGCAGCTTTGGGACTGGAGGGGAGACCCAGTACTTC. Amino acids: CASSFGTGGETQYF.

The chain links TRBV5-1 to TRBJ1-2; maybe TRBD1 (6 bases). V lost 2 bases, J lost 5 bases, and 16 bases lay in between. The length of the CDR3 is 15 residues. In germline, CDR1 is SGHRS, CDR2 YFSETQ. CDR3 sequence reads: CASSFGGATGYGYTF. CDR3 bases: TGCGCCAGCAGCTTCGGGGGCGCTACTGGTTATGGCTACACCTTC.

CDR3 nucleotide sequence: TGTGCCAGCACTCTAGGGCATCAGACCCAGTACTTC. The encoded protein is CASTLGHQTQYF. J is TRBJ2-5 and V is TRBV6-1; D is unresolved. Germline lookup yields CDR1 MNHNS and CDR2 SASEGT. CDR3 length: 12 residues. The V gene lost 7 bases and the J gene lost 6 bases, with 12 bases spanning the gap.

The chain employs TRBV9 and TRBJ2-5, with 10 bases that match TRBD1. The CDR3 is 15 amino acids. The V gene end was trimmed by 5 bases and the J gene end by 4 bases; junction bases not matched to a gene: 8. The germline V gene encodes CDR1 SGDLS and CDR2 YYNGEE. CDR3 DNA sequence: TGTGCCAGCAGGCCCGGGACAGGGGCAGGAGAGACCCAGTACTTC. Protein product: CASRPGTGAGETQYF. Based on the CDR3 plus reference TRBV9 and TRBJ2-5, the full variable domain is DSGVTQTPKHLITATGQRVTLRCSPRSGDLSVYWYQQSLDQGLQFLIQYYNGEERAKGNILERFSAQQFPDLHSELNLSSLELGDSALYFCASRPGTGAGETQYFGPGTRLLVL.

The chain has TRBV5-4 and TRBJ2-1; 7 bases map to TRBD2. The CDR3 totals 15 residues. J gave up 8 bases and V 1 base, and 9 bases lay outside the gene matches. CDR1 and CDR2 from the germline V gene are SGHNT and YYREEE (reference sequence). The CDR3 loop is CASSLSAGVIDEQFF. For the CDR3, the DNA is TGTGCCAGCAGCTTGTCGGCGGGAGTAATAGATGAGCAGTTCTTC.

This clone was detected only once. This chain links TRBV18 with TRBJ2-5; 12 positions match TRBD1. Germline lookup yields CDR1 KGHSH and CDR2 LQKENI. J gave up 1 base and V 1 base, and 7 bases lay outside the gene matches. There are 18 residues in the CDR3. CDR3 in amino acids: CASSPLHGTGGSQETQYF. CDR3 nucleotide sequence: TGTGCCAGCTCACCACTACACGGGACAGGGGGCTCCCAAGAGACCCAGTACTTC.

The rearrangement uses TRBV7-9 and TRBJ2-3, with 9 bases identical to TRBD2. Per the germline V gene, CDR1 is SEHNR and CDR2 is FQNEAQ (reference sequence). The CDR3 contains 19 residues. V trimming: 2 bases; J trimming: 1 base; junction bases outside the gene matches: 13. The CDR3 coding sequence is TGTGCCAGCAGCTTAACACCATCCGGACTAGCGAATGGCACAGATACGCAGTATTTT. It specifies CASSLTPSGLANGTDTQYF.

The rearrangement joins TRBV5-1 to TRBJ2-1, with 14 bases aligning to TRBD2. The CDR3 runs 17 residues. Per germline, CDR1 SGHRS and CDR2 YFSETQ. V lost 4 bases to trimming and J lost 9 bases; unmatched junction nucleotides: 12. CDR3 residues: CASSRSPGLAGESEQFF. The CDR3 coding sequence is TGCGCCAGCAGCCGGTCTCCGGGACTAGCGGGAGAAAGTGAGCAGTTCTTC.